Below are 28 T cell receptor beta chains sequenced from a single sample in a study of CD8+ T cells in alopecia areata. Treatment: oral pan-JAK inhibitor, 5-10 mg twice daily. The sequencing template was cDNA reverse transcribed from extracted RNA. Produced via immunoSEQ multiplex PCR; TCRdb's table is partial and in-frame only. This sample has roughly 280,000 clones, with 60% found just once. The source material was CD4+ T cells sorted from blood, sampled at week 52, from a patient treated with tofacitinib. The receptors were sampled from a human donor with alopecia areata.

The chain combines TRBV9 with TRBJ2-5, with a possible D match to TRBD2 (6 bases). V lost 3 bases, J lost 4 bases, and 16 bases lay in between. Looked up from germline, CDR1 is SGDLS and CDR2 is YYNGEE. The CDR3 runs 15 residues. The CDR3 sequence is CASSGSPGRLETQYF. The DNA of the CDR3 is TGTGCCAGCAGCGGGAGCCCGGGGAGGTTAGAGACCCAGTACTTC. Full variable domain (outside the CDR3, taken from reference TRBV9 and TRBJ2-5): DSGVTQTPKHLITATGQRVTLRCSPRSGDLSVYWYQQSLDQGLQFLIQYYNGEERAKGNILERFSAQQFPDLHSELNLSSLELGDSALYFCASSGSPGRLETQYFGPGTRLLVL.

The rearrangement joins TRBV5-1 to TRBJ1-5; 9 nucleotides agree with TRBD1. The junction had 5 bases not matched to a gene; V was cut back by 0 bases and J by 7 bases. This CDR3 region has 15 residues. Germline loops: CDR1 SGHRS, CDR2 YFSETQ. The CDR3 DNA follows: TGCGCCAGCAGCTTGGCCGGGACAGGGACCCAGCCCCAGCATTTT. It yields the protein CASSLAGTGTQPQHF.

This sequence joins TRBV15 and TRBJ2-3, with TRBD1 identical over 8 bases. V dropped 2 bases and J dropped 5; count of bases not matched to a gene: 3. CDR3 size: 14 residues. CDR1 and CDR2 from the germline V gene are LNHNV and YYDKDF (reference sequence). This CDR3 is CATSRQGAEDTQYF. CDR3 in DNA: TGTGCCACCAGCAGACAGGGGGCTGAAGATACGCAGTATTTT.

J is TRBJ1-2 and V is TRBV29-1, with 7 nucleotides matching TRBD1. This CDR3 region has 14 residues. Trimming took 3 bases from V and 8 from J; bases not matched to a gene: 12. Germline V lookup: CDR1 SQVTM, CDR2 ANQGSEA. CDR3 in amino acids: CSVERQGLFSGYTF. DNA of the CDR3: TGCAGCGTTGAGCGACAGGGATTATTCTCGGGCTACACCTTC.

The rearrangement joins TRBV20-1 to TRBJ1-2; the D gene is possibly TRBD1 (5 bases). CDR1 is DFQATT and CDR2 is SNEGSKA in the germline V gene (reference sequence). The V and J ends lost 8 bases and 2 bases respectively, with 9 bases between them. This CDR3 region has 11 residues. Here the CDR3 reads CSTRGNYGYTF. CDR3 in DNA: TGCAGTACACGGGGGAACTATGGCTACACCTTC.

V and J are TRBV4-1 and TRBJ2-7; D is unresolved. Per the germline V gene, CDR1 is MGHRA and CDR2 is YSYEKL. V was pared by 2 bases and J by 5 bases, with 10 bases between. This CDR3 contains 13 residues. CDR3 DNA sequence: TGCGCCAGCAGCCAATTTCGGGTGGACGAGCAGTACTTC. Its protein product is CASSQFRVDEQYF.

In this sample, this clone turned up a few times. This sequence joins TRBV15 and TRBJ2-1; 8 bases map to TRBD1. The J segment lost 6 bases and the V segment lost 0 bases, leaving 7 bases of the junction unmatched. The CDR3 has 16 residues. Germline loops: CDR1 LNHNV, CDR2 YYDKDF (reference sequence). The CDR3 nucleotides read TGTGCCACCAGCAGAGATTTGTGGACAGGGAGCAATGAGCAGTTCTTC. Translated: CATSRDLWTGSNEQFF. Full variable domain (rest looked up from reference TRBV15 and TRBJ2-1): DAMVIQNPRYQVTQFGKPVTLSCSQTLNHNVMYWYQQKSSQAPKLLFHYYDKDFNNEADTPDNFQSRRPNTSFCFLDIRSPGLGDTAMYLCATSRDLWTGSNEQFFGPGTRLTVL.

The chain joins TRBV30 to TRBJ1-1; unclear D gene. This CDR3 has 15 residues. V lost 2 bases and J lost 1, with 14 bases in between. Germline CDR1 reads GTSNPN; CDR2 reads SVGIG (reference sequence). Here the CDR3 DNA reads TGTGCCTGGAGTCCTCATCTCGGACGGAACACTGAAGCTTTCTTT. Its protein product is CAWSPHLGRNTEAFF.

This chain links TRBV30 with TRBJ1-6, with D unclear. This CDR3 spans 10 amino acids. CDR1 is GTSNPN and CDR2 is SVGIG in the germline V gene (reference sequence). The germline V and J ends were trimmed by 1 base and 15 bases, with 7 bases remaining between them. The CDR3 sequence is CAWSDRDLHF. CDR3 in DNA: TGTGCCTGGAGTGATAGGGACCTCCACTTT.

This clone was observed a handful of times. The chain joins TRBV13 to TRBJ1-6; D is possibly TRBD1 (6 bases). The germline V gene has CDR1 PRHDT and CDR2 FYEKMQ (reference sequence). CDR3 length: 16 amino acids. Trimming removed 6 bases at V and 5 bases at J, with 17 bases between. CDR3 sequence reads: CASRMVRKGDNSPLHF. The CDR3 DNA reads as TGTGCCAGCAGGATGGTTAGGAAGGGGGATAATTCACCCCTCCACTTT.

The chain has TRBV27 and TRBJ2-7; TRBD1 aligns across 10 bases. Germline V CDR1 and CDR2: MNHEY, SMNVEV (reference sequence). The CDR3 length is 13 residues. The trim removed 5 bases at V and 5 bases at J, leaving 3 bases unmatched. For the CDR3, the DNA is TGTGCCAGCAGTGGGACAGGGGTCGACGAGCAGTACTTC. The encoded protein is CASSGTGVDEQYF.

CDR3 DNA sequence: TGTGCCAGCAGCTTAGCGCTGTCAGGTGGAGAAAAACTGTTTTTT. Protein product: CASSLALSGGEKLFF. The chain uses TRBV7-8 and TRBJ1-4; D remains ambiguous. This CDR3 is built from 15 residues. In germline, CDR1 is SGHVS, CDR2 FQNEAQ. V shed 0 bases and J shed 8 bases, with 13 bases lying between them. The full variable domain, in which reference TRBV7-8 and TRBJ1-4 provide the parts outside the CDR3, is GAGVSQSPRYKVAKRGQDVALRCDPISGHVSLFWYQQALGQGPEFLTYFQNEAQLDKSGLPSDRFFAERPEGSVSTLKIQRTQQEDSAVYLCASSLALSGGEKLFFGSGTQLSVL.

The chain links TRBV13 to TRBJ2-2; D unclear. V was shortened by 5 bases and J by 3 bases, with 16 bases between the two germline ends. The CDR3 loop spans 16 amino acids. Germline CDR1 PRHDT, CDR2 FYEKMQ (reference sequence). The CDR3 protein is CASSKKTTADTGELFF. The DNA of the CDR3 is TGTGCCAGCAGCAAAAAAACGACCGCCGACACCGGGGAGCTGTTTTTT.

This clone has just one count. The chain has TRBV11-2 and TRBJ2-3; TRBD1 or TRBD2 may be the D gene (5 bases each). There are 15 residues in the CDR3. Germline V gene sequence: CDR1 SGHAT, CDR2 FQNNGV. The ends were cut back, 3 bases at V and 4 bases at J, with 14 bases in the middle. The CDR3 is CASSFLGRGADTQYF. The CDR3 DNA follows: TGTGCCAGCAGCTTCTTAGGACGGGGCGCAGATACGCAGTATTTT.

The chain joins TRBV4-2 to TRBJ2-5; 8 nucleotides agree with TRBD1. TRBJ2-7 explains the end of the DNA better; the J call may be wrong. Germline V CDR1 and CDR2: LGHNA, YNFKEQ. The CDR3 spans 17 residues. The CDR3 is CASSQVGTGPGAYEQYF. The DNA for the CDR3 is TGTGCCAGCAGCCAAGTCGGGACAGGCCCCGGGGCCTACGAGCAGTACTTC.

This clone was seen a handful of times. V gene TRBV14 combines with J gene TRBJ1-6, with D tentatively TRBD1 (6 bases). Deletions cut 2 bases from V and 9 bases from J, with 11 bases between. Germline assignment: CDR1 SGHDN and CDR2 FVKESK. The CDR3 has 14 amino acids. The CDR3: CASSQHRELSPLHF. As DNA, the CDR3 is TGTGCCAGCAGCCAACACAGGGAGCTTTCACCCCTCCACTTT.

The chain couples TRBV18 to TRBJ1-6, with 7 bases fitting TRBD1. From germline, CDR1 is KGHSH and CDR2 LQKENI. V lost 6 bases to trimming and J lost 2 bases; unmatched junction nucleotides: 4. This CDR3 is 15 amino acids long. The CDR3 region is CASSPGTAYNSPLHF. In DNA form, the CDR3 reads TGTGCCAGCTCCCCCGGGACAGCCTATAATTCACCCCTCCACTTT.

The chain recombines TRBV6-6 with TRBJ2-7; TRBD1 aligns across 9 bases. This CDR3 has 14 amino acids. The V gene end was trimmed by 6 bases and the J gene end by 2 bases; junction bases not matched to a gene: 5. Germline CDR1 is MNHNY and CDR2 is SVGAGI (reference sequence). The CDR3 loop reads CASRGTGITYEQYF. CDR3 nucleotide sequence: TGTGCCAGCAGGGGGACAGGGATCACCTACGAGCAGTACTTC.

This clone was recorded a few times. The CDR3, as DNA: TGCAGCGCGCCGGGACAGAGCTCCTACAATGAGCAGTTCTTC. Its translation is CSAPGQSSYNEQFF. V and J are TRBV29-1 and TRBJ2-1, with 7 bases aligning to TRBD1. Germline-derived CDR1 and CDR2 are SQVTM and ANQGSEA. The CDR3 contains 14 residues. V trimming: 7 bases; J trimming: 0 bases; junction bases outside the gene matches: 6.

The rearrangement links TRBV9 to TRBJ2-1; TRBD2 agrees at 8 bases. Germline-derived CDR1 and CDR2 are SGDLS and YYNGEE. J lost 4 bases, V lost 4 bases, and 7 bases had no gene match. This CDR3 has 15 residues. The CDR3 region is CASSPPGLVYNEQFF. The CDR3 DNA reads as TGTGCCAGCAGCCCGCCGGGACTAGTGTACAATGAGCAGTTCTTC.

This CDR3 is CASSLALSGLAKNIQYF. CDR3 nucleotide sequence: TGTGCCAGCAGCTTAGCCCTGTCGGGGTTAGCCAAAAACATTCAGTACTTC. This sequence joins TRBV7-9 and TRBJ2-4; TRBD2 might be the D (5 bases). Germline CDR1 reads SEHNR; CDR2 reads FQNEAQ (reference sequence). The CDR3 consists of 17 residues. Trimming stripped 0 bases from V and 0 bases from J, with 12 bases between.

The chain has TRBV10-3 and TRBJ2-5; no clear D. The germline CDR1 and CDR2 sequences are ENHRY and SYGVKD. V was cut by 10 bases and J by 0 bases, with 9 bases left in between. The CDR3 consists of 12 residues. CDR3 DNA: TGTGCCACCCGCCAGGACCAAGAGACCCAGTACTTC. Protein: CATRQDQETQYF.

The V and J genes are TRBV29-1 and TRBJ1-5; 8 nucleotides agree with TRBD1. The CDR3 covers 18 residues. After removal of 8 bases from V and 6 bases from J, the junction contained 24 bases not matched to a gene. Germline V CDR1 and CDR2: SQVTM, ANQGSEA. CDR3 region: CSPHPGQDWEKASQPQHF. DNA for the CDR3: TGCAGCCCCCATCCGGGACAGGATTGGGAGAAGGCTAGTCAGCCCCAGCATTTT.

CDR3: CATRPHSTENEQFF. In nucleotides, the CDR3 is TGTGCCACCAGGCCGCACTCTACAGAAAATGAGCAGTTCTTC. The chain joins TRBV6-6 to TRBJ2-1; D is unclear. This CDR3 is built from 14 residues. Trimming pared 10 bases from V and 7 bases from J, leaving 20 bases between. Germline V gene sequence: CDR1 MNHNY, CDR2 SVGAGI (reference sequence).

The CDR3 DNA reads as TGTGCCAGCAGTTCAAATTTATACGAGCAGTACTTC. Translating it yields CASSSNLYEQYF. The chain recombines TRBV6-6 with TRBJ2-7; D gene ambiguous. The CDR3 covers 12 residues. Trimming took 4 bases from V and 4 from J, leaving 8 bases between them. Germline V lookup: CDR1 MNHNY, CDR2 SVGAGI (reference sequence).

J is TRBJ2-1 and V is TRBV6-5, with TRBD2 as a possible D gene (5 bases). Between the trimmed V and J ends, which lost 3 bases and 5 bases, there was a span of 14 bases. The germline gives CDR1 MNHEY, CDR2 SVGAGI. The CDR3 runs to 15 residues. The CDR3, as DNA: TGTGCCAGCAGTTATCCGACGGGATTAAACAATGAGCAGTTCTTC. This translates into CASSYPTGLNNEQFF.

V gene TRBV19 combines with J gene TRBJ1-4; a possible D gene is TRBD1 (5 bases). Trimming removed 6 bases at V and 1 base at J, with 12 bases between. The CDR3 length is 15 residues. Germline V CDR1 and CDR2: LNHDA, SQIVND (reference sequence). CDR3 nucleotides: TGTGCCAGTAGCCGAGGGGCCTTAACTAATGAAAAACTGTTTTTT. This sequence encodes CASSRGALTNEKLFF.

There are a few counts of this clone. The chain is built from TRBV10-3 and TRBJ1-6; 8 nucleotides agree with TRBD1. The germline gives CDR1 ENHRY, CDR2 SYGVKD. The CDR3 runs 16 residues. The V gene end was trimmed by 8 bases and the J gene end by 4 bases; junction bases not matched to a gene: 10. In nucleotides, the CDR3 is TGTGCCATCGGAACCGGGACAGGCGATTATAATTCACCCCTCCACTTT. Protein sequence: CAIGTGTGDYNSPLHF.